Listed below are T cell receptor beta chains from one sample, sequenced in a study of T cells in Graves' hyperthyroidism and ophthalmopathy. In TCRdb, the multiplex PCR reads were re-called with MiXCR into one record per CDR3 protein. In the table there are some 550,000 distinct CDR3 sequences, 16% of which are singletons. Sequencing was done on a sample of blood. The origin of the receptors is a woman aged 40-49 years with Graves' ophthalmopathy. Each CDR3 is given with its conserved first and last residue. The order of the fields is J gene, V gene, CDR3 protein.

J: TRBJ2-2
V: TRBV30
CDR3: CAWSPPALNTGELFF

J: TRBJ2-7
V: TRBV3-1
CDR3: CASSRTQGTYEQYF

J: TRBJ2-7
V: TRBV28
CDR3: CASSQRPPGYEQYF

J: TRBJ2-2
V: TRBV7-9
CDR3: CASSNLAGVPGELFF

J: TRBJ2-1
V: TRBV9
CDR3: CASSVGEGRVPNEQFF

J: TRBJ2-1
V: TRBV27
CDR3: CASSFRADTGPLLF

J: TRBJ2-7
V: TRBV2
CDR3: CASSLLAFSYEQYF

J: TRBJ2-1
V: TRBV4-1
CDR3: CASSQDLLAGGVYNEQFF

J: TRBJ2-3
V: TRBV28
CDR3: CASSSTPGNTQYF

J: TRBJ1-1
V: TRBV5-5
CDR3: CASSLSGWNTEAFF

J: TRBJ2-3
V: TRBV12-3/TRBV12-4
CDR3: CASISGAMPDTQYF

J: TRBJ2-3
V: TRBV5-1
CDR3: CASSFRDETDTQYF

J: TRBJ2-2
V: TRBV11-2
CDR3: CASSLTQTNTGELFF

J: TRBJ1-2
V: TRBV3-1
CDR3: CASSQEKWGVDRGLYGYTF

J: TRBJ1-3
V: TRBV6-2/TRBV6-3
CDR3: CDTARDALRNTIYF

J: TRBJ1-1
V: TRBV12-3/TRBV12-4
CDR3: CASSPTGGEDTEAFF

J: TRBJ1-4
V: TRBV7-9
CDR3: CASSLWDRGEKLFF

J: TRBJ2-7
V: TRBV3-1
CDR3: CASSQDQALGLFYEQYF

J: TRBJ2-1
V: TRBV5-1
CDR3: CASTSLGEPYNEQFF

J: TRBJ2-6
V: TRBV12-5
CDR3: CASGSRKKSPGTGTGANVLTF

J: TRBJ2-7
V: TRBV6-1
CDR3: CASSTAPGQNYEQYF

J: TRBJ2-2
V: TRBV14
CDR3: CASSPNRTRGKGGELFF

J: TRBJ1-4
V: TRBV7-9
CDR3: CASSFTQEAEKLFF

J: TRBJ1-1
V: TRBV28
CDR3: CASSLNGAVNTEAFF

J: TRBJ2-3
V: TRBV2
CDR3: CASSRLAGLTDTQYF

J: TRBJ2-7
V: TRBV29-1
CDR3: CSAGTMRDEQYF

J: TRBJ2-1
V: TRBV9
CDR3: CASSRASGSINEQFF

J: TRBJ2-6
V: TRBV2
CDR3: CASSQVLSGANVLTF

J: TRBJ2-7
V: TRBV7-2
CDR3: CASSLGEGGLYEQYF

J: TRBJ2-4
V: TRBV7-9
CDR3: CASSSNRGLAENIQYF

J: TRBJ2-3
V: TRBV27
CDR3: CASSPLTGDTQYF

J: TRBJ1-6
V: TRBV20-1
CDR3: CSARDGARYSPLHF

J: TRBJ1-5
V: TRBV12-3/TRBV12-4
CDR3: CASSPVGGRRNQPQHF

J: TRBJ2-5
V: TRBV6-1
CDR3: CASSNQFTGLGGTGETQYF